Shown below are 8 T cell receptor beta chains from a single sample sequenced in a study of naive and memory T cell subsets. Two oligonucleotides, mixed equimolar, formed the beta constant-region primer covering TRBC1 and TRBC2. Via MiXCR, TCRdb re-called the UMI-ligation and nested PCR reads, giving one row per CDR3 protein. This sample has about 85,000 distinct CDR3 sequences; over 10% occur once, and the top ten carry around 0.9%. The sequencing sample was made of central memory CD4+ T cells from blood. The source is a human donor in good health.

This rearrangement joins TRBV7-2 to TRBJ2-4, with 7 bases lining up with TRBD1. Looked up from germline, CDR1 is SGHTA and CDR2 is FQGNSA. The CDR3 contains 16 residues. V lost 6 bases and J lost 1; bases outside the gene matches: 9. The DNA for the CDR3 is TGTGCCAGCAGGAAAGGGGGCGCCGAGGCCAAAAACATTCAGTACTTC. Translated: CASRKGGAEAKNIQYF.

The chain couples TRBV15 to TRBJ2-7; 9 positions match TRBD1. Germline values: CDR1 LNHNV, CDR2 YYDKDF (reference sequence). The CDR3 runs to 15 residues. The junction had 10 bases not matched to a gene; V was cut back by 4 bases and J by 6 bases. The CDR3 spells CATSTPGQGSGEQYF. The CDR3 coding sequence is TGTGCCACCAGCACCCCGGGACAGGGTTCGGGCGAGCAGTACTTC.

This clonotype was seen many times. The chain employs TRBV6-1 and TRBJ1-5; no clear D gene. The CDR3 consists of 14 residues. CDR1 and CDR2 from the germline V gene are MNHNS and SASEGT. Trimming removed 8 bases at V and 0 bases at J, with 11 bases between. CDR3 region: CASDPGISNQPQHF. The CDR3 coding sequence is TGTGCCAGCGACCCTGGGATTAGCAATCAGCCCCAGCATTTT.

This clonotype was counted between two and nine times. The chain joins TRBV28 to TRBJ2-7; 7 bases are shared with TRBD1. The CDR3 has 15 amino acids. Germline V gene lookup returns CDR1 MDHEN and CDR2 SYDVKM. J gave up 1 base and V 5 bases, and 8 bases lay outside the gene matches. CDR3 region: CASSTTGQPSYEQYF. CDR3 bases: TGTGCCAGCAGTACCACGGGACAGCCTTCCTACGAGCAGTACTTC.

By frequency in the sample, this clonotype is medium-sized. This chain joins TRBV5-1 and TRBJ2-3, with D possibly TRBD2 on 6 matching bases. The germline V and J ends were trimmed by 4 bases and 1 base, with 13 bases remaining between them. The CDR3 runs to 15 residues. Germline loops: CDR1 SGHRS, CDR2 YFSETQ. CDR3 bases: TGCGCCAGCAGCCCACGGGACTTAGGCACAGATACGCAGTATTTT. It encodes CASSPRDLGTDTQYF.

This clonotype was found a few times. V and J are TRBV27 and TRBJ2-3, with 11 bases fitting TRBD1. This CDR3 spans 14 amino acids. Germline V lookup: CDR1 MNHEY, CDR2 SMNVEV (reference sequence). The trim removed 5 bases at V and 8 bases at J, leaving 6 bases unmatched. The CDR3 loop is CASSLRDRGATQYF. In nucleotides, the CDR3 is TGTGCCAGCAGTCTACGGGACAGGGGGGCTACGCAGTATTTT.

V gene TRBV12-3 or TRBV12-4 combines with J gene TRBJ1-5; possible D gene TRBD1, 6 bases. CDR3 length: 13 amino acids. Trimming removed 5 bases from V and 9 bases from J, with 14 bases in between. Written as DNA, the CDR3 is TGTGCCAGCAGTACTCAGGGGTTTCCGCCCCAGCATTTT. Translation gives CASSTQGFPPQHF.

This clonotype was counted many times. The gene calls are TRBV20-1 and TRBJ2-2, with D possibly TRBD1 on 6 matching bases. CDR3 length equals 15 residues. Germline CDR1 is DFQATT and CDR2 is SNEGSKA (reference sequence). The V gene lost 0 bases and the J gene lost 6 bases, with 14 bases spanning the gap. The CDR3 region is CSARDGRGIAGELFF. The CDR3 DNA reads TGCAGTGCTAGAGATGGCAGGGGAATTGCCGGGGAGCTGTTTTTT.